This T cell receptor beta chain came from a study of T cell repertoires in aging, cancer and after chemotherapy. Study in general: Donors were grouped into six age bands spanning 30 or younger through 70 or older.

Study outcomes and limitations: Compared with age-matched healthy donors, untreated hematological or solid cancer patients showed higher blood TCR clonality. Rebound thymic output was suggested by rising median generation probability during chemotherapy in each cancer cohort.

TCR beta rearrangements were amplified from peripheral blood genomic DNA. TRB rearrangements spanning V, D and J were amplified using mixed TRB-A/B primers. TCRdb re-derived calls from the multiplex PCR reads in MiXCR, one entry per CDR3 protein. Among roughly 7,200 distinct CDR3 sequences, 53% were seen once, and the ten largest hold roughly 1.6%. In regard to this clonotype: Its antigen is as yet unknown.

This sequence originates from a human donor with a solid tumor. Sample: blood.

CDR3 coding DNA: TGTGCCAGCAGCCCCCGAGCCCCTAGCGCCGACGTTACGCAGTATTTT. It translates to CASSPRAPSADVTQYF. The chain couples TRBV7-9 to TRBJ2-3; D might be TRBD2 (6 bases). CDR3 length: 16 amino acids. The germline V gene has CDR1 SEHNR and CDR2 FQNEAQ (reference sequence). Between the trimmed V and J ends, which lost 5 bases and 8 bases, there was a span of 23 bases.